This passage covers 2 T cell receptor beta chains from one sample sequenced in a study of shared clonotypes between healthy human individuals. Terminally differentiated effector memory CD45RA+ cells were excluded from the naive CD8 cells, which were CD45RO-negative and positively selected for CCR7. Clones were sequenced by immunoSEQ multiplex PCR, and TCRdb holds only the in-frame ones, with some missing. Of about 2.1 million clones listed, approximately 94% are singletons. Input material: naive CD8+ T cells from PBMCs. The receptors derive from a man aged 18 to 30 in good health. Some clones in this sample may be carry-over from other donors' samples.

The chain is built from TRBV27 and TRBJ2-1; TRBD1 or TRBD2 may be the D gene (6 bases each). CDR3 length: 17 residues. Deletions cut 5 bases from V and 0 bases from J, with 17 bases between. Germline CDR1 is MNHEY and CDR2 is SMNVEV (reference sequence). The CDR3 DNA is TGTGCCAGCAGTACCGTGGGGGGCGCCAGCTCCTACAATGAGCAGTTCTTC. Its protein product is CASSTVGGASSYNEQFF.

The V call is TRBV19, the J call TRBJ1-2, with 9 bases fitting TRBD1. The trim removed 6 bases at V and 4 bases at J, leaving 6 bases unmatched. Germline V lookup: CDR1 LNHDA, CDR2 SQIVND (reference sequence). This CDR3 has 14 residues. CDR3 sequence reads: CASSPGQGPYGYTF. In nucleotides, the CDR3 is TGTGCCAGTAGCCCGGGACAGGGCCCCTATGGCTACACCTTC.